The T cell receptor beta chain under discussion was sequenced for a study of cytomegalovirus exposure and HLA in healthy donors. For the study at large: Caucasian-associated ancestry cluster membership applied to about 80% of approximately 400 genotyped donors. Study results and caveats: Later, an analysis found that common viral pathogens appeared to be linked with several of the most significant clusters. A later analysis linked some 17,000 TCR beta sequences to HLA alleles at 0.05 false discovery rate.

Trimming left V 5 bases short and J 4 bases short, with 9 bases between. Germline CDR1 LNHDA, CDR2 SQIVND (reference sequence). CDR3 length equals 13 residues. As for this clone: Its antigen is not identified.

PCR used 60 Vbeta primers and 13 Jbeta primers. Only in-frame clones appear in the TCRdb table, and some are missing; sequencing was by immunoSEQ multiplex PCR. The repertoire holds 120,000 to 150,000 clones, with under 90% as singletons. This clonotype originated in a male donor in good health and CMV-seronegative. Sequenced sample: PBMCs. The rearrangement uses TRBV19 and TRBJ2-1; D may be TRBD2 (6 bases). CDR3 nucleotides: TGTGCCAGTAGTTTGGAGGGTTACAATGAGCAGTTCTTC. Its protein product is CASSLEGYNEQFF.